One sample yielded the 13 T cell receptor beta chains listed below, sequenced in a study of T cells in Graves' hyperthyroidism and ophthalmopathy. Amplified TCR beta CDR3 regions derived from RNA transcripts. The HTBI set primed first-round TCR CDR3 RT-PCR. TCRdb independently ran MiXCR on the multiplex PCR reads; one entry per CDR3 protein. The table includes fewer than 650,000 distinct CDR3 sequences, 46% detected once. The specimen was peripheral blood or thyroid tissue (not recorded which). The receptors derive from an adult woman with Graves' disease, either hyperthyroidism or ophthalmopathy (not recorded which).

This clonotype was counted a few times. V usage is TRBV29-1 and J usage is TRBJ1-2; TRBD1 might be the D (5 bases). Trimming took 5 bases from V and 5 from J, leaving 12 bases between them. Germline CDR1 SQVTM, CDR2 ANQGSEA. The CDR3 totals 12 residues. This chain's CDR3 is CSVRSGLYGYTF. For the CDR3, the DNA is TGCAGCGTTAGGTCAGGGTTGTATGGCTACACCTTC.

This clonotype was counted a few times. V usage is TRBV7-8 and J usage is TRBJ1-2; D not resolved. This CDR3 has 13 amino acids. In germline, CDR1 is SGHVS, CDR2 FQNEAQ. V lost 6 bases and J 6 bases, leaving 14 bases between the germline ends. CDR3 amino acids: CASSSGPRNGYTF. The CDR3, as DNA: TGTGCCAGCAGTTCTGGGCCCAGGAATGGCTACACCTTC.

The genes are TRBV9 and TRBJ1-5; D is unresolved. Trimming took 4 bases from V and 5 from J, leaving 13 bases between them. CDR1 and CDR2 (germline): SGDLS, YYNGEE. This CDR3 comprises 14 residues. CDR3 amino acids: CASSTESLDQPQHF. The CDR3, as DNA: TGTGCCAGCAGCACAGAGAGCCTCGATCAGCCCCAGCATTTT.

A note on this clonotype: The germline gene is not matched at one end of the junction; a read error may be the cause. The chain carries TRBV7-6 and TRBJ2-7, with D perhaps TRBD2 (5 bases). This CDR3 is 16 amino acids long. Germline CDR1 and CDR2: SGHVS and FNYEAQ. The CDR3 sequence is CASSLRGPTNTGELYF. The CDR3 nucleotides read TGTGCCAGCAGCTTACGCGGGCCAACCAACACCGGGGAGCTGTACTTC.

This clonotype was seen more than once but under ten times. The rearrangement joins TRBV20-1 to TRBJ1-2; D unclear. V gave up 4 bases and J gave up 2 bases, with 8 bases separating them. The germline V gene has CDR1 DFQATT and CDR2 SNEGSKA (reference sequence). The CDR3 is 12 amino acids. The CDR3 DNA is TGCAGTGCTACACGTTCCAACTATGGCTACACCTTC. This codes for CSATRSNYGYTF.

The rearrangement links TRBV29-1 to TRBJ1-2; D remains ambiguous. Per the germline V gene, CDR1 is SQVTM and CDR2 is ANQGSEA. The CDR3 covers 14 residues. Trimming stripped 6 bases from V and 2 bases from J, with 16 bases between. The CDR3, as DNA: TGCAGCGTGGTCACCTTGGACGGAAACTATGGCTACACCTTC. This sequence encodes CSVVTLDGNYGYTF.

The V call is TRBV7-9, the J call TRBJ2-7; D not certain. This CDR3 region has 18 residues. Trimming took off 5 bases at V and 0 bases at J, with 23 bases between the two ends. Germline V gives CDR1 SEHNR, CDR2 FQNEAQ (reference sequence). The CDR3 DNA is TGTGCCAGCAGCCCACGAAAGACCCATACAACATCCTCCTACGAGCAGTACTTC. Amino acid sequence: CASSPRKTHTTSSYEQYF.

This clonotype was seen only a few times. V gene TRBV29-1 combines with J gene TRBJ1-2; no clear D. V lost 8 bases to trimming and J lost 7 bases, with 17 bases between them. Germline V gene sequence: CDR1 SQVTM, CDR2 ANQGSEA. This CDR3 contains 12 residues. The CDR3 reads CSSSHGMGGYTF. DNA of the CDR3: TGCAGCTCATCCCATGGGATGGGTGGCTACACCTTC.

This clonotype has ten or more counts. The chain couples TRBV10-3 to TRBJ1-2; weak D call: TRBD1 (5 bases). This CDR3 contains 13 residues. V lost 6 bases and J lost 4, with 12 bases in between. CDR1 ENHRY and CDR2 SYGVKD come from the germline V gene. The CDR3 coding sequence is TGTGCCATCAGGGAGGGAACAGGCTATGGCTACACCTTC. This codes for CAIREGTGYGYTF.

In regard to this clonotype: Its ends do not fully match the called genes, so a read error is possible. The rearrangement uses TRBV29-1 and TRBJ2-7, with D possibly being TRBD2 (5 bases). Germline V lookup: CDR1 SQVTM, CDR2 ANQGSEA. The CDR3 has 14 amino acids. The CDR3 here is CSVLEFQSSYEQYF. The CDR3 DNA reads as TGTAGCGTTCTTGAGTTCCAGAGCTCCTACGAGCAGTACTTC.

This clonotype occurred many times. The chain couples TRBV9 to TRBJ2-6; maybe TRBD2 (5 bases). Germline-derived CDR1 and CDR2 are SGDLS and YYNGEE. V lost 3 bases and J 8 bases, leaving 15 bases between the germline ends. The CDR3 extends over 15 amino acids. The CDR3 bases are TGTGCCAGCAGCGCCACCGCGGGTCGGACCAACGTCCTGACTTTC. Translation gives CASSATAGRTNVLTF.

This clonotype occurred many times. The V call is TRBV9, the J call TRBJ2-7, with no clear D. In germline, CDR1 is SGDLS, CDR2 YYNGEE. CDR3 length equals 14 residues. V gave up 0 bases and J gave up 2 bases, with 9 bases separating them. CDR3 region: CASSVDTDTYEQYF. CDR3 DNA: TGTGCCAGCAGCGTAGATACGGATACCTACGAGCAGTACTTC.

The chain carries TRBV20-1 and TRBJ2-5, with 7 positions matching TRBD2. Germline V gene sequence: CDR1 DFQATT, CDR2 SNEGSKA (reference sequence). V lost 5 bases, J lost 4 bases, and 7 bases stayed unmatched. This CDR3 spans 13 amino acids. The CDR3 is CSASLRGGETQYF. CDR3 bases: TGCAGTGCTTCCCTTCGCGGGGGAGAGACCCAGTACTTC.